These T cell receptor beta chains were read from a single sample in a study of OX40 agonist ivuxolimab in advanced cancers. Using immunoSEQ multiplex PCR, the repertoire was profiled, and TCRdb retains in-frame clones only, with some absent. Of roughly 93,000 clones in the sample, 92% are singletons; the top ten hold around 0.54%. Sequencing was performed on CD4+ or CD8+ T cells sorted from blood, taken in a trial of the OX40 agonist ivuxolimab. These receptors came from an adult with an advanced solid tumor such as melanoma, head and neck, liver or kidney cancer. CDR3s include the opening cysteine and the closing phenylalanine or tryptophan. D genes are given only for firm matches. Clone size is given for some rows only: seen once, a few or many times, or a class if the clone is expanded.

CDR3nt | CDR3aa | j_gene | v_gene | abundance | d_gene
TGTGCCAGCAGCTTAGGGTGGGAGGGTAACGAGCAGTACTTC | CASSLGWEGNEQYF | TRBJ2-7 | TRBV7-2 | - | TRBD2
TGTGCCAGCAGTGACGGGGGGAACGGGGAGCTGTTTTTT | CASSDGGNGELFF | TRBJ2-2 | TRBV6-1 | - | TRBD2
TGTGCCAGTAGTCCGTCTTTTGACGGTGGTGTGCAGTACTTC | CASSPSFDGGVQYF | TRBJ2-7 | TRBV19 | once | -
TGCGCCAGCAGCTTAGCGGGAGGTGACGAGACCCAGTACTTC | CASSLAGGDETQYF | TRBJ2-5 | TRBV5-1 | few | TRBD2
TGCGCCAGCAGCTTGGGGAGCTCCTATAATTCACCCCTCCACTTT | CASSLGSSYNSPLHF | TRBJ1-6 | TRBV5-1 | - | -
TGCGCCAGCAGCTTATCGCCCAGGGGAGGTAATGAAAAACTGTTTTTT | CASSLSPRGGNEKLFF | TRBJ1-4 | TRBV5-1 | - | -
TGTGCCTGGAGTGATAACGTTGGCTACAATGAGCAGTTCTTC | CAWSDNVGYNEQFF | TRBJ2-1 | TRBV30 | - | -
TGTGCCAGTAGTCCCCTCGGACTAGCTATCACAGATACGCAGTATTTT | CASSPLGLAITDTQYF | TRBJ2-3 | TRBV19 | - | TRBD2
TGCAGCGTCCTAGGACCCATTAGCACAGATACGCAGTATTTT | CSVLGPISTDTQYF | TRBJ2-3 | TRBV29-1 | - | -
TGTGCCAGCTCGCCGACCGGGACAGGGAAAGAAAAACTGTTTTTT | CASSPTGTGKEKLFF | TRBJ1-4 | TRBV18 | - | TRBD1
TGTGCCACCAGCAGGGAGACCGGGGAGCTGTTTTTT | CATSRETGELFF | TRBJ2-2 | TRBV15 | - | -
TGTGCCATCACAGGGGGCGACTATGGCTACACCTTC | CAITGGDYGYTF | TRBJ1-2 | TRBV10-3 | - | TRBD1
TGTGCCAGCAGCCCTACCGGGGGCTATGGCTACACCTTC | CASSPTGGYGYTF | TRBJ1-2 | TRBV7-2 | few | -
TGCGCCAGCAGGTCCTCGAGCGGGAGTATGTACGAGCAGTACTTC | CASRSSSGSMYEQYF | TRBJ2-7 | TRBV5-1 | once | TRBD2
TGTGCCAGCAGTCTTCCCCTCGTAGCGGGGTTTCCAGATACGCAGTATTTT | CASSLPLVAGFPDTQYF | TRBJ2-3 | TRBV2 | - | TRBD2
TGTGCCAGTAGTATAGATCGGGCAGGGTCTACCACTGAAGCTTTCTTT | CASSIDRAGSTTEAFF | TRBJ1-1 | TRBV19 | - | -
TGTGCCACCAAGTTGAGGGACAATCAGCCCCAGCATTTT | CATKLRDNQPQHF | TRBJ1-5 | TRBV6-6 | - | -
TGTGCCAGCAGCTCCCGGGGCGGGTTAAGCGAGCAGTACTTC | CASSSRGGLSEQYF | TRBJ2-7 | TRBV7-8 | - | -
TGTGCCAGCAGTCGAACGACTTATGGCTACACCTTC | CASSRTTYGYTF | TRBJ1-2 | TRBV2 | - | -
TGTGCCAGCAGCTTAAGGAGGGGTGAGCAGTTCTTC | CASSLRRGEQFF | TRBJ2-1 | TRBV7-6 | - | -
TGTGCCAGCAGTGAAATTGGCAACACCATATATTTT | CASSEIGNTIYF | TRBJ1-3 | TRBV2 | - | -
TGTGCCAGCAGTGGAGGGGGACCCCTCCACTTT | CASSGGGPLHF | TRBJ1-6 | TRBV25-1 | - | -
TGTGCCAGCAGCGACAGACTAGCGGCGGCCAATGAGCAGTTCTTC | CASSDRLAAANEQFF | TRBJ2-1 | TRBV11-2 | - | TRBD2
TGCGCCAGCTCCGCAACGGTACAAGAGACCCAGTACTTC | CASSATVQETQYF | TRBJ2-5 | TRBV10-1 | - | -
TGCAGCGGAACACAGGGAGACTATGGCTACACCTTC | CSGTQGDYGYTF | TRBJ1-2 | TRBV29-1 | - | -
TGTGCCAGCAGACCCGCGGGCAGCAACTCACCCCTCCACTTT | CASRPAGSNSPLHF | TRBJ1-6 | TRBV6-1 | - | -
TGTGCCAGCAGTTCGAGACCTCAGGTTAGAGACGAGCAGTACTTC | CASSSRPQVRDEQYF | TRBJ2-7 | TRBV27 | once | -